This TCR beta chain originates from a study of regulatory T cells in long-lasting Graves disease (dated by TCRdb to 2020 to 2023). For context, the study as a whole: In the newly diagnosed Graves' disease group, patients had been taking antithyroid drugs for less than 3 months. A total of about 33 samples underwent TCR sequencing: about 13 from persistent and about 20 from newly diagnosed Graves' disease patients. The study was conducted in China and was registered as a clinical trial. Persistent Graves' disease patients were compared with newly diagnosed Graves' disease patients by peripheral blood TCR sequencing and RNA sequencing. What the work shows at the level of the full study, not this receptor alone: As a limitation, the authors acknowledged that the small sample size may reduce accuracy. Only peripheral blood was studied, because thyroid tissue, the primary lesion, was inaccessible. Persistent Graves' disease patients showed lower TCR Shannon entropy and fewer highly expanded clones than newly diagnosed patients, suggesting clonal expansion. Only the TCR beta chain was sequenced and analyzed. Patients with persistent disease shared more public clonotypes (about 3,000) than newly diagnosed patients did (more than 900).

In the paper's terms, the time point label means: newly diagnosed GD, antithyroid drugs for less than 3 months. RNA was extracted from PBMCs in TRIzol for both TCR sequencing and RNA sequencing. The diagnosis of Graves' disease followed American Thyroid Association guidelines. Patients for the study were recruited at an endocrinology department in Xi'an, China. Each patient gave around 9.2 milliliters of peripheral blood, collected in an EDTA anticoagulant tube. Ficoll Paque Plus density gradient separation was used to isolate PBMCs, and no further T cell sorting was performed. An Agilent 2100 Bioanalyzer and agarose gel were used to check RNA quality, and a NanoDrop 2000 was used to measure RNA concentration. Libraries came from multiplex PCR. This sample was sequenced with an Illumina HiSeq 4000. To build TCR beta libraries, CDR3 regions were amplified by Arm-PCR using iRepertoire HTBI primers. Before sequencing, the PCR products underwent gel purification. As for the authors' bioinformatics: Gene usage analysis of CDR3 amino acid clonotypes relied on the roughly 58 TRBV and 13 to 15 TRBJ segments identified across samples. COPE and FqMerger were used to merge the filtered high-quality paired reads into contigs. BLAST was used to align contigs to IMGT TRBV, TRBD and TRBJ reference genes, and CDR3 was defined according to IMGT. Clonotypes above 0.1% frequency were classified as highly expanded clones. Shannon entropy was used to measure repertoire diversity, and the Gini coefficient was used to measure V-J evenness. Clonotypes shared by more than one individual were considered public. Using fastp at Q25 and MiXCR, TCRdb reprocessed the public reads and kept productive beta chains. Every distinct CDR3 protein forms one entry, paired with its most common genes and DNA. V and J calls and clone size were set by TCRdb, not the authors. The sample data list hundreds of thousands of distinct CDR3 sequences, and over 15% of these were observed just once. 30% of the sample rests with the top ten.

This clonotype was seen many times. Its antigen is unknown. No base-level quality is on record; no much larger clone is a single base apart. These data were also reused for a study on T cells in Graves' hyperthyroidism and ophthalmopathy. The second study also describes: Graves' hyperthyroidism was defined as stable when no progression to ophthalmopathy occurred over 18 months of follow-up. Hyperthyroidism patients were newly diagnosed, with disease duration under 2 months, and aged 18 to 65 years. The study excluded patients with uncontrolled infections, other autoimmune diseases, pregnancy or lactation. Diagnoses were based on clinical symptoms, serum thyroxine and TRAb, thyroid ultrasound and orbital computed tomography. A first-round RT-PCR of the TCR CDR3 used the HTBI primer set with the Qiagen OneStep RT-PCR kit. Blood samples also contained most of the expanded thyroid clonotypes (frequency above 0.001), which suggests that blood repertoires may reflect thyroid immune responses. A model built on a 13 V-J signature distinguished ophthalmopathy from stable hyperthyroidism, reaching approximately 89% sensitivity and 81.08% specificity in cross-validation and 80%/75% in testing. In validation, the model predicted progression to ophthalmopathy a median of roughly 6.5 months before onset, with roughly 70% sensitivity and 72.22% specificity. TCR V-J signatures able to tell the groups apart were searched for in a discovery cohort of 100 patients, of whom roughly 42 had Graves' ophthalmopathy and 55 to 60 had stable Graves' hyperthyroidism. Prospective prediction of ophthalmopathy was tested in an independent validation cohort consisting of about 20 hyperthyroidism patients and more than 15 patients who later progressed to ophthalmopathy. The roughly 91 discovery patients were randomly divided into training and test sets at a 7:3 ratio. The study also compared thyroid tissue and blood T-cell repertoires from roughly 6 Graves' hyperthyroidism patients. Once sampling was done, hyperthyroidism patients were given methimazole at a starting dose of 30 mg daily, whereas ophthalmopathy patients were given high-dose intravenous methylprednisolone. The libraries were constructed in a second round of multiplex PCR and then size-selected and purified. Sequencing of the libraries was done on an Illumina HiSeq2000 using paired-end 100 bp reads. Raw data were processed with SOAPnuke, discarding reads with adapters, uncalled bases, mean Phred below 15, or no exact constant-primer or identifier match. High-quality paired reads were merged using COPE v1.2.5, and each unique nucleotide sequence was defined as a clonotype. MiTCR v1.1 was used to align the clonotypes against IMGT TRBV, TRBD and TRBJ reference segments. Analysis was restricted to V-J combinations with a frequency above 0.0001, which covered 98% to 99.2% of repertoires. A TCS score was defined as the ratio of F50 (clonal expansion) to E x V (chaos), with BLOSUM62-based TCRdist applied between CDR3 peptides within each V-J. Welch's t-statistics and random forest reduced some 510 V-J features to 13, which were used in a naive Bayes classifier (R e1071). Sample size was not statistically predetermined, and investigators were not blinded to group allocation. The paper reports TCR Vbeta CDR3 sequencing of about 140 peripheral blood samples: 43 ophthalmopathy, some 80 hyperthyroidism and around 17 progressor patients.

The input for sequencing was peripheral blood mononuclear cells (PBMCs), taken at new diagnosis, from a patient treated with antithyroid drugs. This receptor was taken from a man aged 40-49 years with Graves disease. Donor details come from another sample of the same person, matched by shared clones.

The nucleotide sequence reads as follows: TGCAGCGTTGAGGGCCTCCCGACGAGACACTATGGCTACACCTTC. The encoded protein is CSVEGLPTRHYGYTF. The rearranged segments are TRBV29-1 and TRBJ1-2; no confident D gene assignment can be made. The CDR3, cysteine through phenylalanine, is 15 amino acids long. This entry keeps only the CDR3 DNA: 45 bases, framed from base 1. CDR1 SQVTM and CDR2 ANQGSEA are derived from the germline V gene. The germline ends are 17 bases apart after V is trimmed by 3 bases and J by 3 bases. Here the CDR3 is joined to the reference TRBV29-1 and TRBJ1-2 genes, and the full variable domain is: SAVISQKPSRDICQRGTSLTIQCQVDSQVTMMFWYRQQPGQSLTLIATANQGSEATYESGFVIDKFPISRPNLTFSTLTVSNMSPEDSSIYLCSVEGLPTRHYGYTFGSGTRLTVV.